This T cell receptor beta chain was sequenced during a study of blood T cell repertoires in COVID-19. The CDR3 contains 17 residues. The J segment lost 7 bases and the V segment lost 4 bases, leaving 13 bases of the junction unmatched. From germline, CDR1 is SGHTA and CDR2 FQGTGA. Profiled with immunoSEQ multiplex PCR; TCRdb holds only in-frame clones, not every one. This table has 280,000 or so clones, nearly 90% appearing once. The chain employs TRBV7-3 and TRBJ2-1, with TRBD1 identical over 10 bases. The clonotype comes from a woman aged 18-29 years with acute COVID-19. Sequencing was performed on PBMCs or T cells enriched from blood (not recorded which). DNA of the CDR3: TGTGCCAGCAGCTCTAGGGCGAGGGACAGGGGTACAAATGAGCAGTTCTTC. Translated: CASSSRARDRGTNEQFF. Full variable domain (missing parts from reference TRBV7-3 and TRBJ2-1): GAGVSQTPSNKVTEKGKYVELRCDPISGHTALYWYRQSLGQGPEFLIYFQGTGAADDSGLPNDRFFAVRPEGSVSTLKIQRTERGDSAVYLCASSSRARDRGTNEQFFGPGTRLTVL.